Sequencing of this T cell receptor beta chain was carried out in a study of blood T cell repertoires in COVID-19. Study-wide context: Sources were T cells, B-cell-depleted T cells, or PBMCs; the material itself was cDNA or gDNA.

The CDR3 consists of 13 residues. CDR1 is SQVTM, CDR2 ANQGSEA, per germline. V lost 7 bases, J lost 8 bases, and 20 bases lay in between. Everyone who took part was roughly 18 to 100 years old, and they came from 24 US areas. Participant reports of clinical history set cohort assignment. TCRdb's table, derived via immunoSEQ multiplex PCR, lists solely in-frame clones and lacks some. Seen here are 180,000 or so clones, almost 85% observed once, and the top ten hold approximately 11%. The clonotype was recovered from a man aged 45-60 years who had recovered from COVID-19. Sequenced sample: PBMCs or T cells enriched from blood (not recorded which). J is TRBJ1-1 and V is TRBV29-1; tentatively, D is TRBD1 (6 bases). The CDR3 loop is CSARRGGRSEAFF. The CDR3 DNA sequence: TGCAGCGCTAGGCGCGGGGGCCGGTCGGAAGCTTTCTTT.